This record concerns one T cell receptor (beta chain) sequence. The antigen this receptor binds is unknown. Nothing much larger sits one base from this clone, and base qualities are not available. From the cysteine through the phenylalanine, the CDR3 covers 15 amino acids. Of all the DNA, just the CDR3 is kept, 45 bases in frame from base 1. CDR1 and CDR2, looked up from the germline V gene, are SGHTA and FQGNSA. The V end loses 5 bases and the J end loses 4 bases, and a stretch of 14 bases separates them. This entry is derived from a study of T cells in Graves' hyperthyroidism and ophthalmopathy (dated by TCRdb to about 2019). About the investigation overall: To identify TCR V-J signatures that set the groups apart, the researchers used a discovery cohort of 100 patients, made up of 40 to 45 with Graves' ophthalmopathy and 57 with stable Graves' hyperthyroidism. An independent validation cohort of under 20 hyperthyroidism patients and about 15 patients who later progressed to ophthalmopathy tested prospective prediction of ophthalmopathy. The 100 discovery patients were randomly split 7:3 into training and test sets. In more than five Graves' hyperthyroidism patients, the study also compared T-cell repertoires from thyroid tissue with T-cell repertoires from blood. After blood sampling, hyperthyroidism patients were treated with methimazole at a starting dose of 30 mg daily, and ophthalmopathy patients were treated with high-dose intravenous methylprednisolone. The paper describes TCR Vbeta CDR3 sequencing of fewer than 150 peripheral blood samples, made up of about 41 ophthalmopathy patients, 70 to 75 hyperthyroidism patients and roughly 17 progressor patients. Points the paper makes about the study in general: A model built on a 13 V-J signature distinguished ophthalmopathy from stable hyperthyroidism, reaching around 88% sensitivity and about 81% specificity in cross-validation and 80%/75% in testing. In validation, progression to ophthalmopathy was predicted by the model with 55% to 71% sensitivity and around 75% specificity, a median of about 6 months before onset. No statistical method was used to fix the sample size in advance, and group allocation was not hidden from the investigators. Most expanded thyroid clonotypes (frequency above 0.001) were also found in blood, which suggests that blood repertoires may mirror thyroid immune responses.

TCR beta CDR3 regions were amplified from RNA transcripts. A first-round RT-PCR of the TCR CDR3 used the HTBI primer set with the Qiagen OneStep RT-PCR kit. A second multiplex PCR round built the libraries, followed by size selection and purification. Paired-end sequencing of the libraries was performed with 100 bp reads on an Illumina HiSeq2000. The source study handled its data this way. SOAPnuke was used to process the raw data, throwing out any read that contained adapters or uncalled bases, had a mean Phred below 15, or lacked an exact constant-primer or identifier match. COPE v1.2.5 was used to merge high-quality paired reads, and clonotypes were defined as unique nucleotide sequences. Clonotypes were aligned to IMGT TRBV, TRBD and TRBJ reference segments using MiTCR v1.1. The analysis was restricted to V-J combinations with a frequency above 0.0001, which together covered approximately 99% of the repertoires. A TCS score was defined as the ratio of F50 (clonal expansion) to E x V (chaos), with BLOSUM62-based TCRdist applied between CDR3 peptides within each V-J. Welch's t-statistics and random forest reduced several hundred V-J features to about 13, which were used in a naive Bayes classifier (R e1071). The similarity between thyroid and blood repertoires was quantified using the Morisita-Horn index. The public reads were quality trimmed at Q25 with fastp and then assembled into clones with MiXCR by TCRdb, keeping productive beta chains. Merged by CDR3 protein, the rows form single entries marked with the most common genes and DNA. The V and J calls here are based on TCRdb, not the publication. Present in this sample are about 540,000 distinct CDR3 sequences, around 42% of which were seen just once. The top ten clones comprise around 7.7% of the sample.

Stable Graves' hyperthyroidism was defined as no progression to ophthalmopathy during 18 months of follow-up. The hyperthyroidism patients were between 18 and 65 years old and newly diagnosed, with a disease duration of less than 2 months. Any patient with an uncontrolled infection, another autoimmune disease, pregnancy or lactation was excluded. Clinical symptoms, serum thyroxine and TRAb, thyroid ultrasound, and orbital computed tomography formed the basis for the diagnoses. Total RNA was extracted with Trizol reagent, and quality was checked on an Agilent 2100 Bioanalyzer. This clonotype originated in a woman between 18 and 29 years old with Graves' hyperthyroidism. The chain is encoded by TRBV7-2 joined to TRBJ1-4; the best D guess is TRBD1, with 6 bases matching. Sequenced sample: peripheral blood or thyroid tissue (not recorded which). The DNA reads TGTGCCAGCAGCCCCTTGGAGGGGGGTAATGAAAAACTGTTTTTT. This is translated as CASSPLEGGNEKLFF.